This T cell receptor (beta chain) was recovered during a study of T cells in Graves' hyperthyroidism and ophthalmopathy (dated by TCRdb to about 2019). For the wider study: Peripheral blood was sampled at the time of initial diagnosis, prior to any treatment. To identify distinguishing TCR V-J signatures, a discovery cohort of 90 to 100 patients was used, comprising 40 to 45 with Graves' ophthalmopathy and some 57 with stable Graves' hyperthyroidism. In about 6 Graves' hyperthyroidism patients, the study also compared T-cell repertoires from thyroid tissue with T-cell repertoires from blood. Once sampling was done, hyperthyroidism patients were given methimazole at a starting dose of 30 mg daily, whereas ophthalmopathy patients were given high-dose intravenous methylprednisolone. Prospective prediction of ophthalmopathy was tested in an independent validation cohort of some 19 hyperthyroidism patients and around 16 patients who later progressed to ophthalmopathy. The paper reports TCR Vbeta CDR3 sequencing of roughly 140 peripheral blood samples: approximately 43 ophthalmopathy, 75 to 80 hyperthyroidism and around 17 progressor patients. For training and testing, the 80 to 100 patients in the discovery cohort were randomly divided in a 7:3 ratio. Study-wide conclusions, independent of this receptor: A model built on a 13 V-J signature distinguished ophthalmopathy from stable hyperthyroidism, reaching approximately 89% sensitivity and approximately 83% specificity in cross-validation and 80%/75% in testing. Most expanded thyroid clonotypes (frequency above 0.001) were also detected in blood, suggesting blood repertoires may reflect thyroid immune responses. Sample size was not statistically predetermined, and investigators were not blinded to group allocation. In validation, the model predicted progression to ophthalmopathy with about 71% sensitivity and roughly 75% specificity, a median of 6.5 months before onset.

Hyperthyroidism patients were newly diagnosed, with disease duration under 2 months, and aged 18 to 65 years. Exclusion was applied to patients with uncontrolled infections, other autoimmune diseases, pregnancy or lactation. Diagnoses relied on clinical symptoms, serum thyroxine and TRAb, thyroid ultrasound and orbital computed tomography. Blood from progressor patients was collected at the time of first diagnosis with hyperthyroidism, before any ophthalmopathy symptoms had appeared. PBMCs were isolated from 7.5 to 10 ml of fresh peripheral blood by Ficoll-Paque density gradient centrifugation. Progressor patients were first diagnosed with Graves' hyperthyroidism and then developed ophthalmopathy during follow-up. Total RNA was extracted using Trizol reagent, and RNA quality was assessed on an Agilent 2100 Bioanalyzer. TCR beta CDR3 regions were amplified from RNA transcripts. A first-round RT-PCR of the TCR CDR3 used the HTBI primer set with the Qiagen OneStep RT-PCR kit. Libraries were constructed in a second round of multiplex PCR, after which size selection and purification were carried out. The libraries were sequenced on an Illumina HiSeq2000 using paired-end 100 bp reads. Under the source paper's analysis protocol: SOAPnuke was used to process the raw data, throwing out any read that contained adapters or uncalled bases, had a mean Phred below 15, or lacked an exact constant-primer or identifier match. High-quality paired reads were merged with COPE v1.2.5, and unique nucleotide sequences were defined as clonotypes. Clonotypes were aligned to IMGT TRBV, TRBD and TRBJ reference segments using MiTCR v1.1. The analysis was restricted to V-J combinations with a frequency above 0.0001, which together covered roughly 99% of the repertoires. A TCS score was defined as the ratio of F50 (clonal expansion) to E x V (chaos), with BLOSUM62-based TCRdist applied between CDR3 peptides within each V-J. Welch's t-statistics and random forest reduced fewer than 600 V-J features to 13, which were used in a naive Bayes classifier (R e1071). TCRdb itself trimmed the public reads at Q25 with fastp, ran MiXCR and retained productive beta chains. For every CDR3 protein sequence, its rows merge into one entry that carries the most common genes and DNA. What appears here as the V and J calls and clone size reflects TCRdb's work, not the paper's. The sample records some 250,000 distinct CDR3 sequences, about 14% of which are singletons. The ten biggest clones cover roughly 14% of the sample.

The germline V gene (reference sequence) sets CDR1 to SGHNT and CDR2 to YYREEE. Trimming takes 7 bases off V and 7 bases off J; junction bases not matched to a gene: 11. Counted from cysteine to phenylalanine, this CDR3 has 13 amino acids. The kept DNA is CDR3 alone, 39 bases in frame from the first base. The table lists this clonotype with a few counts. Its target antigen remains unknown. No clone much larger than this one lies a single base away; base qualities are absent. This receptor was obtained from a woman aged 35 to 49 with Graves' hyperthyroidism that later progressed to Graves' ophthalmopathy. This sequence uses TRBV5-4 and TRBJ2-7, and 7 junction bases match TRBD1. Sample: blood. CDR3 region: CASQVQGVREQYF. At the DNA level, the sequence is TGTGCCAGCCAAGTGCAGGGGGTGAGGGAGCAGTACTTC. Extended through the reference TRBV5-4 and TRBJ2-7 proteins, this CDR3 yields the full variable domain: ETGVTQSPTHLIKTRGQQVTLRCSSQSGHNTVSWYQQALGQGPQFIFQYYREEENGRGNFPPRFSGLQFPNYSSELNVNALELDDSALYLCASQVQGVREQYFGPGTRLTVT.